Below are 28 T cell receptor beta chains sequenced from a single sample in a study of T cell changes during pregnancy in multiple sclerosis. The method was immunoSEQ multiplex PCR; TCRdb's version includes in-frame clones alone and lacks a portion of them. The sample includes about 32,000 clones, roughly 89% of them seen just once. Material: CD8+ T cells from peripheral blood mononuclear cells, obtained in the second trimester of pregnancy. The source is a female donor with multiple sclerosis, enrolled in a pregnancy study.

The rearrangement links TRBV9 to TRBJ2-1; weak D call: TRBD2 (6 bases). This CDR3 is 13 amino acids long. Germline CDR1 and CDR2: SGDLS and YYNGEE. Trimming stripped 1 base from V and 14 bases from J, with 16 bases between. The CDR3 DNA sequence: TGTGCCAGCAGCGTAACCCGCGGGACGTCGAAGTTCTTC. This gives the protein CASSVTRGTSKFF.

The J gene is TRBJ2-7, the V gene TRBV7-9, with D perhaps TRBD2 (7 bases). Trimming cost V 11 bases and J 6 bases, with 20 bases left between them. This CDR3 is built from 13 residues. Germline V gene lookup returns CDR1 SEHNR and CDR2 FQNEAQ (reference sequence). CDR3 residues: CAASLGGASEQYF. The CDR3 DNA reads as TGTGCCGCCTCCTTGGGGGGGGCCAGCGAGCAGTACTTC.

The CDR3 loop reads CASSQDPQTSGRADEQFF. The DNA of the CDR3 is TGCGCCAGCAGCCAAGATCCCCAGACTAGCGGGAGGGCCGATGAGCAGTTCTTC. J is TRBJ2-1 and V is TRBV4-1, with 14 bases that match TRBD2. The CDR3 runs 18 residues. Germline V CDR1 and CDR2: MGHRA, YSYEKL. J was trimmed by 8 bases and V by 0 bases; bases with no gene match: 9.

CDR3 bases: TGTGCCTGGAGTGTGGGGACAGGGACGGGGAATGAAAAACTGTTTTTT. This gives the protein CAWSVGTGTGNEKLFF. The chain is built from TRBV30 and TRBJ1-4; 9 bases map to TRBD1. CDR1 and CDR2 (germline): GTSNPN, SVGIG (reference sequence). With V trimmed by 0 bases and J by 5 bases, 7 bases remained unmatched. This CDR3 contains 16 residues.

CDR3 nucleotides: TGTGCCAGCAGTCCTACCTCCACCGGGGAGCTGTTTTTT. It translates to CASSPTSTGELFF. The V and J genes are TRBV27 and TRBJ2-2; D is undetermined. V was cut by 5 bases and J by 4 bases, with 8 bases left in between. The CDR3 has 13 amino acids. CDR1 MNHEY and CDR2 SMNVEV come from the germline V gene (reference sequence).

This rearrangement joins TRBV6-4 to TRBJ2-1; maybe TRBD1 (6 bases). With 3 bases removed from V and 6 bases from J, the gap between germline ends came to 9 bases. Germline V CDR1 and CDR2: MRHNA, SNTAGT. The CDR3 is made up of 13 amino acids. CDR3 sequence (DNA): TGTGCCAGCAGTGAGTACAGGGTCAATGAGCAGTTCTTC. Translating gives CASSEYRVNEQFF.

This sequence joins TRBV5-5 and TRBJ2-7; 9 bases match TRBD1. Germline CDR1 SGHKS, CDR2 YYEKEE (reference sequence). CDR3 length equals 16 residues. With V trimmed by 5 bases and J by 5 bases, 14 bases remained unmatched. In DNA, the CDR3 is TGTGCCAGCAGTGAGACCCCGGGACAGGGCACCCACGAGCAGTACTTC. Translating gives CASSETPGQGTHEQYF. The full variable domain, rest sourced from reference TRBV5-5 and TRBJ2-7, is DAGVTQSPTHLIKTRGQQVTLRCSPISGHKSVSWYQQVLGQGPQFIFQYYEKEERGRGNFPDRFSARQFPNYSSELNVNALLLGDSALYLCASSETPGQGTHEQYFGPGTRLTVT.

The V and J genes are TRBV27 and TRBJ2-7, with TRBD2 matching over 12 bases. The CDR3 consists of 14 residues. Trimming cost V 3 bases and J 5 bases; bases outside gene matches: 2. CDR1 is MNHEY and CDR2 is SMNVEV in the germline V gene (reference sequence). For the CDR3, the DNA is TGTGCCAGCAGTTTCTCTAGCGGGAGGGACGAGCAGTACTTC. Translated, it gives CASSFSSGRDEQYF.

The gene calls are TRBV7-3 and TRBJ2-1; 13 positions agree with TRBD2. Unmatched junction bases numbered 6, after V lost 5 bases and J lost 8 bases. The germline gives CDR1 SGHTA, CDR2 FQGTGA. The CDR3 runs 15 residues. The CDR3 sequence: CASSARTSGSDEQFF. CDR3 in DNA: TGTGCCAGCAGCGCACGGACTAGCGGGAGCGATGAGCAGTTCTTC.

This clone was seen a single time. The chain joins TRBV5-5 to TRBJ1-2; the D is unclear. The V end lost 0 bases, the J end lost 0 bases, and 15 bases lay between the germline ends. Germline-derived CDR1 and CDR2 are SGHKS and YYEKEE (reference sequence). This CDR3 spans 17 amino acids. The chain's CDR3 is CASSLASDKKANYGYTF. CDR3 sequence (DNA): TGTGCCAGCAGCTTGGCCTCAGACAAAAAAGCTAACTATGGCTACACCTTC.

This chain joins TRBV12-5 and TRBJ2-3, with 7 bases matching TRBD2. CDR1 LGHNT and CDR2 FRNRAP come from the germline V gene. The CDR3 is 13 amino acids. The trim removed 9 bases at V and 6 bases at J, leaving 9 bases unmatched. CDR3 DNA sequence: TGTGCTAGCACCCCAACTAGCGTCGATACGCAGTATTTT. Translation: CASTPTSVDTQYF.

CDR3 DNA sequence: TGTGCCATCAGCTCCGGGAGAACGGTCTCGTATGGCTACACCTTC. Translating it yields CAISSGRTVSYGYTF. J is TRBJ1-2 and V is TRBV10-3; the D is unclear. The CDR3 loop spans 15 amino acids. V shed 6 bases and J shed 5 bases, with 19 bases lying between them. CDR1 and CDR2 (germline): ENHRY, SYGVKD.

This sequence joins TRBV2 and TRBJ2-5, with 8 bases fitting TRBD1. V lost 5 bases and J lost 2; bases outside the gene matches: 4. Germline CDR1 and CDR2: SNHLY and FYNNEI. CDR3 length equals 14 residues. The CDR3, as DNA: TGTGCCAGCAGTCTCAACAGGGGGCAAGAGACCCAGTACTTC. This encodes CASSLNRGQETQYF.

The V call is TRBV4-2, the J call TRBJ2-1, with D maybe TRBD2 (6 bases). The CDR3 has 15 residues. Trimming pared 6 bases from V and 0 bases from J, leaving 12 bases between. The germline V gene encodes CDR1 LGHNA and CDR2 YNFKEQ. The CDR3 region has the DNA TGTGCCAGCAGGGTAGCGGCGAGCTCCTACAATGAGCAGTTCTTC. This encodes CASRVAASSYNEQFF.

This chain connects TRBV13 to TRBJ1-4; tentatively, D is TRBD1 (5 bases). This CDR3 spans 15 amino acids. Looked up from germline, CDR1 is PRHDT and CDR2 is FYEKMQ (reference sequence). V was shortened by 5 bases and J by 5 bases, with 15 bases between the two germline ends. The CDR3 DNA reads TGTGCCAGCAGCCCCCGGGGGAGGGGCAATGAAAAACTGTTTTTT. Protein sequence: CASSPRGRGNEKLFF.

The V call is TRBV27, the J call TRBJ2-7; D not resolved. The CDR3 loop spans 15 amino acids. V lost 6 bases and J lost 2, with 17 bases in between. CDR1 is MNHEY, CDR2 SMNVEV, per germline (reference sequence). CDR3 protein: CASSSRDGQPYEQYF. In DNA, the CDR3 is TGTGCCAGCAGCTCCAGAGATGGGCAGCCCTACGAGCAGTACTTC.

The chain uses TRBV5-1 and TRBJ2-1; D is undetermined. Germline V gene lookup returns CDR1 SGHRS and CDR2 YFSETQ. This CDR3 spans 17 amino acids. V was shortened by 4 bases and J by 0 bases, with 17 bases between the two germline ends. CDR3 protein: CASSLEGGSSSYNEQFF. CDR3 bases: TGCGCCAGCAGCCTGGAAGGCGGCAGTAGCTCCTACAATGAGCAGTTCTTC.

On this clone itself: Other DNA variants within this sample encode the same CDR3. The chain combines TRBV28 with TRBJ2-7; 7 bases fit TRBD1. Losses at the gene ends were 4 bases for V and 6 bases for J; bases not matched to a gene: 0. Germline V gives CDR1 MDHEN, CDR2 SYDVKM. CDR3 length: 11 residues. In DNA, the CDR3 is TGTGCCAGCAGTTCAGGGGGCGAGCAGTACTTC. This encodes CASSSGGEQYF.

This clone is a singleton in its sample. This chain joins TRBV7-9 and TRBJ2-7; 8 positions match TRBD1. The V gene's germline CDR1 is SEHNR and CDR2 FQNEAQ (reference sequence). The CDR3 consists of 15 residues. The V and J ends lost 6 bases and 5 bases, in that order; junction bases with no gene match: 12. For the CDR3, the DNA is TGTGCCAGCAGTCTGTCCCGGGACAGGTATCACGAGCAGTACTTC. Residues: CASSLSRDRYHEQYF.

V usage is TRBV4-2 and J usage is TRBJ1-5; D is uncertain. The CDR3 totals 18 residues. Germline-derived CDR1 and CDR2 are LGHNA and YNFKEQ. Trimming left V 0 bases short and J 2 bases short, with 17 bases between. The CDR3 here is CASSQESAAGNGNQPQHF. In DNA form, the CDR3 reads TGTGCCAGCAGCCAAGAATCCGCGGCCGGGAATGGCAATCAGCCCCAGCATTTT.

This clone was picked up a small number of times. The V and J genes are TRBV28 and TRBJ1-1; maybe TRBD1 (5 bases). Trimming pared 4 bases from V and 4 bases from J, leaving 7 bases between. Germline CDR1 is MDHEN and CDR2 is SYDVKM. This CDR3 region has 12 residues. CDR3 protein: CASSYGGTEAFF. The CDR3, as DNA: TGTGCCAGCAGTTACGGGGGCACTGAAGCTTTCTTT.

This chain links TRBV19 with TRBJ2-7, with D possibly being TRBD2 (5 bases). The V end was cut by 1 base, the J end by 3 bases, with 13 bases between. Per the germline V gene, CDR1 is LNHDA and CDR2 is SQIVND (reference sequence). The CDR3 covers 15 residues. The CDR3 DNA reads TGTGCCAGTAGTATAGGGCCGGACTGGATCTACGAGCAGTACTTC. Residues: CASSIGPDWIYEQYF.

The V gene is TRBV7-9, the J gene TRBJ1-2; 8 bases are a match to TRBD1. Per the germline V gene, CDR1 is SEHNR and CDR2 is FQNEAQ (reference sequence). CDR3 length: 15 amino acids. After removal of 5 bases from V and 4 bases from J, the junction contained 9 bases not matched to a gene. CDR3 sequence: CASSMDRERSYGYTF. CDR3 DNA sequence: TGTGCCAGCAGCATGGACAGGGAGAGGAGCTATGGCTACACCTTC.

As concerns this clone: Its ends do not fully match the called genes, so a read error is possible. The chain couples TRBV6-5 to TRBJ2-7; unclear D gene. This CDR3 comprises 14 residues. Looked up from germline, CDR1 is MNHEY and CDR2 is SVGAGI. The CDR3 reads CASSYSRNGPEQCF. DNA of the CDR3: TGTGCCAGCAGTTACTCGAGGAACGGTCCCGAGCAGTGCTTC.

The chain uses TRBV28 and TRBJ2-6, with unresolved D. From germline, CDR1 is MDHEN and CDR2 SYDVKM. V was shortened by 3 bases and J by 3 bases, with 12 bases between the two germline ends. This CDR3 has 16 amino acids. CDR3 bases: TGTGCCAGCAGTTTGGGCAGGTCTATTGGGGCCAACGTCCTGACTTTC. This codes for CASSLGRSIGANVLTF.

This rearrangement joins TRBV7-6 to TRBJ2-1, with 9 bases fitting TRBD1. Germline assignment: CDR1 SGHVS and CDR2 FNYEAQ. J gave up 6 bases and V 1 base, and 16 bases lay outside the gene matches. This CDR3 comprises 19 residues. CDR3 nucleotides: TGTGCCAGCAGCTTAGGCGCAGATACCGGGACAGGGTATGCCAATGAGCAGTTCTTC. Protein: CASSLGADTGTGYANEQFF.

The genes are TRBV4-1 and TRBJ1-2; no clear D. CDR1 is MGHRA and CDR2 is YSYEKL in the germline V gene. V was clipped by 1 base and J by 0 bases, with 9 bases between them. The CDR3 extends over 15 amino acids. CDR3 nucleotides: TGCGCCAGCAGCCAAGGGTCCGGAGCTAACTATGGCTACACCTTC. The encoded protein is CASSQGSGANYGYTF.

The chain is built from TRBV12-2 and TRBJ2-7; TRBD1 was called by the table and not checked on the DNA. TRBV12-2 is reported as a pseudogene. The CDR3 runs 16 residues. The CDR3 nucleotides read TGTGCAAGTCGCTTAGCGCAGGCAGGGGGGAACCCCGAGCAGTACTTC. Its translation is CASRLAQAGGNPEQYF.